This TCR beta chain was recorded in a study of post-analysis software for immune sequencing data. Details on this clonotype: This may arise from a read error, as a much more abundant clone is one base away.

Unique molecular identifiers were carried by the TCR beta cDNA libraries. TCRdb processed the PCR reads anew with MiXCR; each CDR3 protein has one entry. Of approximately 400,000 distinct CDR3 sequences detected, approximately 38% appear once; the ten largest clones hold around 15%. This sequence originates from a girl aged 10-17 years with multiple sclerosis. Sequencing input: blood.

DNA for the CDR3: TGTGCCAGCAGTTACGGCGGGGGGATCTACAATGAGCAGTTCTTC. Translated: CASSYGGGIYNEQFF. The chain uses TRBV6-6 and TRBJ2-1, with TRBD2 matching over 8 bases. The germline CDR1 and CDR2 sequences are MNHNY and SVGAGI (reference sequence). This CDR3 comprises 15 residues. Trimming took 2 bases from V and 3 from J; bases not matched to a gene: 3.